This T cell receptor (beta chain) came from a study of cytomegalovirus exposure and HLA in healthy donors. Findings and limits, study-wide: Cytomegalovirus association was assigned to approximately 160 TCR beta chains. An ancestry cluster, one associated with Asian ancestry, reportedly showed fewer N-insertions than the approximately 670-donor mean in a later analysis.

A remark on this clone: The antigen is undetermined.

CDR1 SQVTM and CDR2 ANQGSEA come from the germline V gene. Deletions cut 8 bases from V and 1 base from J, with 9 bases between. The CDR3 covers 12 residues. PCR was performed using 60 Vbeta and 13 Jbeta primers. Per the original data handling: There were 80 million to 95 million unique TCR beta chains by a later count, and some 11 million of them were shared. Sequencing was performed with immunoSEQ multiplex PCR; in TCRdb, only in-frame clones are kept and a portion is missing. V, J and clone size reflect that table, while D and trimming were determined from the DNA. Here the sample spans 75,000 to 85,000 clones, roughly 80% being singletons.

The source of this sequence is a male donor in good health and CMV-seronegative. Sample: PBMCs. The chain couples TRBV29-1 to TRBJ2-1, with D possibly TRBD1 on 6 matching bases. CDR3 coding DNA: TGCAGCACGGGACAATCCTACAATGAGCAGTTCTTC. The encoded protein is CSTGQSYNEQFF.